Listed below are T cell receptor beta chains from one sample, sequenced in a study of T cells in Graves' hyperthyroidism and ophthalmopathy. TCRdb called the multiplex PCR reads again in MiXCR, with one record for every CDR3 protein. This table holds around 420,000 distinct CDR3 sequences, around 14% found once. Material for sequencing was blood. The receptors originated from a woman between 18 and 30 years old with Graves' hyperthyroidism. The CDR3 runs from the conserved cysteine through the conserved F or W. Fields, in order: clone size, J gene, D gene, V gene, CDR3 DNA, CDR3 protein. The D gene is left open where the match is weak. The size of a clone is reported for some rows only, either as once, few or many, or as a class for expanded clones.

many,TRBJ2-1,-,TRBV28,TGTGCCAGCTGGGCTAGATACAACAATAAGCAGTTCTTC,CASWARYNNKQFF
-,TRBJ2-4,-,TRBV15,TGTGCCACCAGCAGAGATAGCGTTCTCAGCCGGACCAAAAACATTCAGTACTTC,CATSRDSVLSRTKNIQYF
many,TRBJ1-4,TRBD1,TRBV20-1,TGCAGTGCTCGGACAGGGGGAGGAACTAATGAAAAACTGTTTTTT,CSARTGGGTNEKLFF
many,TRBJ2-5,-,TRBV10-2,TGCGCCAGCAGTGACGCTGGCAGACACCCAGAGACCCAGTACTTC,CASSDAGRHPETQYF
many,TRBJ2-3,-,TRBV12-5,TGTGCTAGTGGCGTGACCACAGATACGCAGTATTTT,CASGVTTDTQYF
many,TRBJ2-1,TRBD2,TRBV20-1,TGCAGTGCTAGAGAGAGCGGGAGGGCCTATAATGAGCAGTTCTTC,CSARESGRAYNEQFF
many,TRBJ2-7,-,TRBV4-1,TGCGCCAGCAGCCCGCGGGGGCGCGCCTACGAGCAGTACTTC,CASSPRGRAYEQYF
many,TRBJ2-3,TRBD2,TRBV12-3/TRBV12-4,TGTGCCAGCAGTCCCGGACTTAGCGGGGGGACAGATACGCAGTATTTT,CASSPGLSGGTDTQYF
few,TRBJ2-5,TRBD1,TRBV2,TGTGCCAGCAGTGAACAGGACAGGGGGACCCAGTACTTC,CASSEQDRGTQYF
-,TRBJ2-7,-,TRBV20-1,TGCAGTCCTAGCTTTTACGAGCAGTACTTC,CSPSFYEQYF
-,TRBJ2-1,-,TRBV15,TGTGCCACCAGCGGAGACCTTAGCTCCTACAATGAGCAGTTCTTC,CATSGDLSSYNEQFF
-,TRBJ1-4,TRBD1,TRBV2,TGTGCCAGCAGCGCGGGACAGGGTAGGGGAAGAGGACTGTTTTTT,CASSAGQGRGRGLFF
-,TRBJ1-2,-,TRBV4-2,TGTGCCAGCAGCCAAGATCGGCTGTCCTCTAATGGCTACACCTTC,CASSQDRLSSNGYTF
few,TRBJ1-6,-,TRBV6-2/TRBV6-3,TGTGCCAGCAGTTACTCAGGGTTACATTCACCCCTCCACTTT,CASSYSGLHSPLHF
many,TRBJ2-1,-,TRBV27,TGTGCCAGCAGGAGGTCCCTAACAGGGAACTCCTACAATGAGCAGTTCTTC,CASRRSLTGNSYNEQFF
few,TRBJ2-7,TRBD1,TRBV18,TGTGCCAGCTCACCACCTCGGACAGGGCCTTCCTACGAGCAGTACTTC,CASSPPRTGPSYEQYF
-,TRBJ2-1,TRBD2,TRBV28,TGTGCCAGCAGTGACGCCGGACTAGCGGGAGCAAGGTTCTTC,CASSDAGLAGARFF
many,TRBJ2-2,-,TRBV6-6,TGTGCCAGCAGTTACTATCTGGCTGCCAGGAATCCCACCGGGGAGCTGTTTTTT,CASSYYLAARNPTGELFF
-,TRBJ1-5,-,TRBV6-1,TGTGCCAGCAACACCCATATGAGCTCTCATCAGCCCCAGCATTTT,CASNTHMSSHQPQHF
-,TRBJ2-7,TRBD1,TRBV12-3/TRBV12-4,TGTGCCAGCAGTTTAAGGGACAGGGGGACCTACGAGCAGTACTTC,CASSLRDRGTYEQYF
-,TRBJ1-1,TRBD1,TRBV13,TGTGCCAGCAGCATTCCGGGACAGGCTGTAGCTTTCTTT,CASSIPGQAVAFF
many,TRBJ1-2,-,TRBV6-1,TGTGCCAGCAGTGAAAATGGTGGCTACACCTTC,CASSENGGYTF
many,TRBJ2-5,-,TRBV28,TGTGCCAGCAGTTTGGAGGTCCAAGAGACCCAGTACTTC,CASSLEVQETQYF
-,TRBJ1-2,-,TRBV28,TGTGCCAGCAGTTTCTCAGGCCTTTTGGGCTACACCTTC,CASSFSGLLGYTF
-,TRBJ2-1,-,TRBV6-6,TGTGCCAGCAGTTACGGGAGCGTGGTTCAGAATGAGCAGTTCTTC,CASSYGSVVQNEQFF
-,TRBJ2-3,TRBD1,TRBV24-1,TGTGCCACCAGTGACACAGGGGGCGCGGCAGATACGCAGTATTTT,CATSDTGGAADTQYF
many,TRBJ2-7,-,TRBV15,TGTGCCACCAGCAGAGAAATCGGGAAAGCCTACGAGCAGTACTTC,CATSREIGKAYEQYF
-,TRBJ2-7,-,TRBV28,TGTGCCAGCAGCCAGGATCACAGGGCGAGGCAGTACTTC,CASSQDHRARQYF
-,TRBJ2-7,-,TRBV28,TGTGCCAGCAGTTTATTTGCCAGGACCATCTACGAGCAGTACTTC,CASSLFARTIYEQYF
-,TRBJ1-5,-,TRBV15,TGTGCCACCAGCAGAGATCGTTGGGGGCGAAATCAGCCCCAGCATTTT,CATSRDRWGRNQPQHF
many,TRBJ2-5,TRBD1,TRBV7-8,TGTGCCAGCAGGTTATTCGCAGGGGGCAACTCAAAAGAGACCCAGTACTTC,CASRLFAGGNSKETQYF
many,TRBJ1-1,-,TRBV18,TGTGCCAGCTCACCATTAGGGGTAATAGGCACTGAAGCTTTCTTT,CASSPLGVIGTEAFF